These 20 T cell receptor beta chains came from one sample sequenced in a study of T cells in localized non-small cell lung cancer. TCRdb's copy holds only in-frame clones and misses some; the assay was immunoSEQ multiplex PCR. Among some 30,000 clones listed, approximately 90% were seen once. This specimen was PBMCs, taken before any cancer treatment. These receptor sequences come from a man aged 35 to 70 with stage II lung adenocarcinoma.

The chain has TRBV9 and TRBJ2-1; 10 bases match TRBD2. The CDR3 spans 17 residues. Trimming removed 0 bases from V and 5 bases from J; junction bases left unmatched: 8. In germline, CDR1 is SGDLS, CDR2 YYNGEE. The DNA of the CDR3 is TGTGCCAGCAGCGTAGTTCCAGCGGGAGGGCCGGACAATGAGCAGTTCTTC. Translation gives CASSVVPAGGPDNEQFF.

The chain uses TRBV6-6 and TRBJ1-1, with 10 nucleotides matching TRBD1. V lost 6 bases to trimming and J lost 5 bases; unmatched junction nucleotides: 0. The CDR3 covers 12 residues. Germline V CDR1 and CDR2: MNHNY, SVGAGI (reference sequence). CDR3 amino acids: CASRDRGTEAFF. The CDR3 DNA reads TGTGCCAGCAGGGACAGGGGGACTGAAGCTTTCTTT.

This chain connects TRBV4-3 to TRBJ1-2; tentatively, D is TRBD1 (6 bases). Per germline, CDR1 LGHNA and CDR2 YSLEER. The V end lost 0 bases, the J end lost 4 bases, and 12 bases lay between the germline ends. This CDR3 is 15 amino acids long. The DNA for the CDR3 is TGCGCCAGCAGCCAAGATTCGGCAGGGGCCTATGGCTACACCTTC. This encodes CASSQDSAGAYGYTF.

This clone appeared a single time. The rearrangement uses TRBV10-2 and TRBJ2-7; 7 nucleotides line up with TRBD2. The V segment lost 2 bases and the J segment 4 bases; nucleotides outside the gene matches: 11. Germline V gene data show CDR1 as WSHSY and CDR2 as SAAADI. The CDR3 runs 16 residues. CDR3 sequence (DNA): TGCGCCAGCAGTGAGGGTGGAGCGGGGCCAGGGTACGAGCAGTACTTC. Encoded protein: CASSEGGAGPGYEQYF.

The chain recombines TRBV6-6 with TRBJ2-5, with D possibly being TRBD1 (5 bases). Germline CDR1 and CDR2: MNHNY and SVGAGI (reference sequence). V gave up 2 bases and J gave up 4 bases, with 11 bases separating them. This CDR3 comprises 14 residues. CDR3 DNA sequence: TGTGCCAGCAGTTACCGTATAACAGGAGAGACCCAGTACTTC. The encoded protein is CASSYRITGETQYF.

The rearrangement links TRBV19 to TRBJ2-7; TRBD1 is a possible D gene (5 bases). Germline V gene lookup returns CDR1 LNHDA and CDR2 SQIVND (reference sequence). Between the trimmed V and J ends, which lost 2 bases and 2 bases, there was a span of 10 bases. There are 14 residues in the CDR3. This CDR3 reads CASSISTGTYEQYF. The CDR3 region has the DNA TGTGCCAGTAGTATATCAACAGGAACCTACGAGCAGTACTTC.

This chain connects TRBV7-2 to TRBJ1-1; D ambiguous. The CDR3 length is 12 residues. Germline CDR1 is SGHTA and CDR2 is FQGNSA. The V gene lost 5 bases and the J gene lost 11 bases, with 15 bases spanning the gap. CDR3 bases: TGTGCCAGCAGCCCTCGGCCATACGGCGCTTTCTTT. Amino acids: CASSPRPYGAFF.

The sample holds one count of this clone. J is TRBJ1-2 and V is TRBV28; no clear D gene. Germline CDR1 MDHEN, CDR2 SYDVKM. This CDR3 contains 15 residues. V shed 6 bases and J shed 4 bases, with 18 bases lying between them. The CDR3 nucleotides are TGTGCCAGCAGATTACTCGACGGTGGTAGCTATGGCTACACCTTC. Translating it yields CASRLLDGGSYGYTF.

The chain uses TRBV6-5 and TRBJ2-2; TRBD2 is a possible D gene (6 bases). There are 15 residues in the CDR3. CDR1 and CDR2 from the germline V gene are MNHEY and SVGAGI. Between the trimmed V and J ends, which lost 5 bases and 7 bases, there was a span of 17 bases. Here the CDR3 reads CASSPGLLVHGELFF. In nucleotides, the CDR3 is TGTGCCAGCAGTCCGGGACTCCTCGTTCACGGGGAGCTGTTTTTT.

The DNA of the CDR3 is TGTGCCAGCAGCTTAGCTCCAGGGTGGTATGGCTACACCTTC. Translation: CASSLAPGWYGYTF. This chain uses TRBV11-2 with TRBJ1-2; possible D gene TRBD1, 5 bases. CDR1 and CDR2 from the germline V gene are SGHAT and FQNNGV. The CDR3 extends over 14 amino acids. With 1 base removed from V and 5 bases from J, the gap between germline ends came to 11 bases.

DNA of the CDR3: TGTGCCAGCAGCTCTAGGGGGGCTTCCACTGGAAACACCATATATTTT. It yields the protein CASSSRGASTGNTIYF. V gene TRBV11-2 combines with J gene TRBJ1-3; the D gene is possibly TRBD1 (6 bases). V lost 4 bases and J lost 2, with 15 bases in between. The CDR3 has 16 residues. Germline V gene data show CDR1 as SGHAT and CDR2 as FQNNGV.

The chain couples TRBV5-5 to TRBJ2-5, with TRBD2 matching 7 bases. CDR1 SGHKS and CDR2 YYEKEE come from the germline V gene (reference sequence). V trimming: 10 bases; J trimming: 4 bases; junction bases outside the gene matches: 10. The CDR3 sequence is 13 residues long. DNA of the CDR3: TGTGCCTACGGGCAGGGAGGGAGAGAGACCCAGTACTTC. It is translated as CAYGQGGRETQYF.

V is TRBV6-1 and J is TRBJ2-7; 7 bases fit TRBD1. The CDR3 sequence is 11 residues long. The germline V gene encodes CDR1 MNHNS and CDR2 SASEGT. V shed 10 bases and J 6 bases; nucleotides not matched to a gene: 6. The CDR3 spells CAIRTGGEQYF. The CDR3 DNA follows: TGTGCCATACGGACAGGCGGCGAGCAGTACTTC.

This clone was seen just once. The V call is TRBV28, the J call TRBJ1-6; D not resolved. V lost 2 bases to trimming and J lost 0 bases, with 5 bases between them. Germline V gene sequence: CDR1 MDHEN, CDR2 SYDVKM. This CDR3 is built from 15 residues. The CDR3 DNA is TGTGCCAGCAGTTTACCCAGCTCCTATAATTCACCCCTCCACTTT. It specifies CASSLPSSYNSPLHF.

The chain links TRBV7-2 to TRBJ1-3; TRBD1 agrees at 9 bases. The CDR3 covers 15 residues. The germline V gene encodes CDR1 SGHTA and CDR2 FQGNSA. After removal of 6 bases from V and 1 base from J, the junction contained 4 bases not matched to a gene. CDR3 region: CASRPQGASGNTIYF. The DNA of the CDR3 is TGTGCCAGCAGGCCACAGGGGGCATCTGGAAACACCATATATTTT.

This clone was detected only a few times. This chain connects TRBV5-6 to TRBJ2-7; TRBD1 matches 7 bases. The J segment lost 3 bases and the V segment lost 4 bases, leaving 1 base of the junction unmatched. Germline loops: CDR1 SGHDT, CDR2 YYEEEE. The length of the CDR3 is 12 residues. CDR3 residues: CASSQGDYEQYF. The CDR3, as DNA: TGTGCCAGCAGCCAGGGGGACTACGAGCAGTACTTC.

The count of this clone is one. The gene calls are TRBV2 and TRBJ1-6; D call uncertain. CDR1 and CDR2 from the germline V gene are SNHLY and FYNNEI. Trimming shortened V by 8 bases and J by 7 bases, and 15 bases separated the two germline ends. CDR3 length equals 14 residues. CDR3 in DNA: TGTGCCAGCGCGGGGAGGAGTTTAAATTCACCCCTCCACTTT. It translates to CASAGRSLNSPLHF.

A single count supports this clone. The rearrangement joins TRBV6-5 to TRBJ1-3; D is undetermined. CDR1 MNHEY and CDR2 SVGAGI come from the germline V gene. Trimming took 2 bases from V and 0 from J, leaving 11 bases between them. CDR3 length: 16 residues. The CDR3 spells CASSYISPSSGNTIYF. The CDR3 region has the DNA TGTGCCAGCAGTTACATCAGTCCCAGCTCTGGAAACACCATATATTTT.

The J gene is TRBJ2-7, the V gene TRBV5-4, with TRBD1 identical over 7 bases. V shed 6 bases and J 5 bases; nucleotides not matched to a gene: 14. This CDR3 contains 15 residues. Germline CDR1 reads SGHNT; CDR2 reads YYREEE (reference sequence). CDR3: CASKGAGSLGDEQYF. The CDR3 DNA follows: TGTGCCAGCAAGGGGGCAGGGAGCCTCGGGGACGAGCAGTACTTC. The whole variable domain, filled in from reference TRBV5-4 and TRBJ2-7, reads ETGVTQSPTHLIKTRGQQVTLRCSSQSGHNTVSWYQQALGQGPQFIFQYYREEENGRGNFPPRFSGLQFPNYSSELNVNALELDDSALYLCASKGAGSLGDEQYFGPGTRLTVT.

This chain uses TRBV16 with TRBJ2-1; 10 nucleotides line up with TRBD2. Germline-derived CDR1 and CDR2 are KGHSY and FQNENV. V was pared by 0 bases and J by 7 bases, with 9 bases of the junction left unmatched. The length of the CDR3 is 17 residues. CDR3 residues: CASSQSQLAGPRNEQFF. CDR3 nucleotide sequence: TGTGCCAGCAGCCAATCCCAACTAGCGGGACCGAGGAATGAGCAGTTCTTC.